This TCR beta chain was recovered during a study of blood T cell repertoires in COVID-19. As processed by the authors: Amplification of reference gene primers was used by the study to estimate nucleated cell counts. Profiling relied on immunoSEQ multiplex PCR, and the TCRdb table lists in-frame clones only, not all of them. That table gives V, J and clone size, and the DNA gave D and trimming. The sample has roughly 67,000 clones, approximately 88% seen once. CDR3 length: 19 amino acids. V shed 3 bases, J shed 2 bases, and the junction held 12 bases outside the gene matches. Per germline, CDR1 SGHRS and CDR2 YFSETQ. This clone was seen just once.

The source of this sequence is a woman aged 55-75 years with acute or convalescent COVID-19. The chain recombines TRBV5-1 with TRBJ2-3, with 13 nucleotides matching TRBD2. Sequencing was done on a sample of peripheral blood. CDR3 in DNA: TGCGCCAGCAGCTCGGGACTAGCGGGATCCCCCGAGTACACAGATACGCAGTATTTT. Translating it yields CASSSGLAGSPEYTDTQYF. The variable domain in full, with the rest retrieved from reference TRBV5-1 and TRBJ2-3, is KAGVTQTPRYLIKTRGQQVTLSCSPISGHRSVSWYQQTPGQGLQFLFEYFSETQRNKGNFPGRFSGRQFSNSRSEMNVSTLELGDSALYLCASSSGLAGSPEYTDTQYFGPGTRLTVL.